The 22 T cell receptor beta chains below were found in one sample sequenced in a study of blood T cell repertoires in COVID-19. Libraries were prepared by immunoSEQ multiplex PCR; TCRdb keeps only in-frame clonotypes and omits some of them. The sample yields hundreds of thousands of clones, around 86% seen once. The material sequenced was peripheral blood. Receptors originate from a woman in her thirties or forties who had recovered from COVID-19.

The rearrangement joins TRBV5-1 to TRBJ1-6; 11 bases map to TRBD1. The CDR3 runs 17 residues. CDR1 and CDR2 (germline): SGHRS, YFSETQ. Trimming cost V 0 bases and J 7 bases; bases outside gene matches: 6. CDR3 bases: TGCGCCAGCAGCTTGGAACGGACAGGGGGCTGGAATTCACCCCTCCACTTT. Its translation: CASSLERTGGWNSPLHF.

The chain links TRBV5-1 to TRBJ1-2; D uncertain. The CDR3 has 15 residues. Trimming shortened V by 1 base and J by 6 bases, and 16 bases separated the two germline ends. Germline V gene sequence: CDR1 SGHRS, CDR2 YFSETQ. The CDR3 bases are TGCGCCAGCAGCTTGCGGGTTGAGGGAATGAATGGCTACACCTTC. Translated, it gives CASSLRVEGMNGYTF. The whole variable domain, remainder taken from reference TRBV5-1 and TRBJ1-2, is KAGVTQTPRYLIKTRGQQVTLSCSPISGHRSVSWYQQTPGQGLQFLFEYFSETQRNKGNFPGRFSGRQFSNSRSEMNVSTLELGDSALYLCASSLRVEGMNGYTFGSGTRLTVV.

The chain combines TRBV13 with TRBJ2-1; 11 bases agree with TRBD1. In germline, CDR1 is PRHDT, CDR2 FYEKMQ (reference sequence). The CDR3 is 15 residues long. With V trimmed by 4 bases and J by 5 bases, 4 bases remained unmatched. The CDR3 here is CASSYWDRGNNEQFF. In DNA, the CDR3 is TGTGCCAGCAGCTACTGGGACAGGGGGAACAATGAGCAGTTCTTC.

The chain uses TRBV7-8 and TRBJ1-2, with 8 bases matching TRBD1. The CDR3 runs 14 residues. The V gene's germline CDR1 is SGHVS and CDR2 FQNEAQ. J lost 4 bases, V lost 4 bases, and 5 bases had no gene match. CDR3 DNA sequence: TGTGCCAGCAGCTCCACCGGGACAGGCTATGGCTACACCTTC. Protein sequence: CASSSTGTGYGYTF.

The gene calls are TRBV10-2 and TRBJ2-3; D unresolved. CDR1 WSHSY and CDR2 SAAADI come from the germline V gene. The V end lost 1 base, the J end lost 7 bases, and 3 bases lay between the germline ends. The length of the CDR3 is 11 residues. Written as DNA, the CDR3 is TGCGCCAGCAGTGAGTTTAATACGCAGTATTTT. Protein product: CASSEFNTQYF.

V usage is TRBV29-1 and J usage is TRBJ1-1; D unclear. The CDR3 has 13 residues. The V end was cut by 3 bases, the J end by 2 bases, with 10 bases between. Germline assignment: CDR1 SQVTM and CDR2 ANQGSEA. CDR3 loop: CSVEEQLNTEAFF. The CDR3 region has the DNA TGCAGCGTTGAGGAACAGCTTAACACTGAAGCTTTCTTT.

This chain connects TRBV5-6 to TRBJ2-3; weak D call: TRBD2 (6 bases). The V and J ends lost 0 bases and 2 bases respectively, with 16 bases between them. The CDR3 sequence is 17 residues long. Germline V gene sequence: CDR1 SGHDT, CDR2 YYEEEE. CDR3 loop: CASSLEAGRAFTDTQYF. The CDR3 DNA sequence: TGTGCCAGCAGCTTGGAGGCGGGACGAGCCTTCACAGATACGCAGTATTTT.

The chain carries TRBV11-2 and TRBJ1-4, with a tentative D call TRBD1 (5 bases). The germline V gene encodes CDR1 SGHAT and CDR2 FQNNGV. V lost 4 bases and J 7 bases, leaving 16 bases between the germline ends. The CDR3 spans 15 residues. CDR3 coding DNA: TGTGCCAGCAGCTCATACGCCGTCACAGGTGAAAAACTGTTTTTT. Protein: CASSSYAVTGEKLFF.

The genes are TRBV15 and TRBJ2-1, with D maybe TRBD2 (6 bases). The germline V gene has CDR1 LNHNV and CDR2 YYDKDF (reference sequence). V was clipped by 6 bases and J by 1 base, with 13 bases between them. The CDR3 runs to 15 residues. The CDR3 here is CATRPRGLSYNEQFF. The CDR3 DNA reads TGTGCCACCAGGCCCCGGGGACTTTCCTACAATGAGCAGTTCTTC.

This chain uses TRBV6-5 with TRBJ1-1; a weak D match, TRBD1 (5 bases). V lost 9 bases to trimming and J lost 0 bases, with 17 bases between them. This CDR3 has 15 amino acids. Germline V gene lookup returns CDR1 MNHEY and CDR2 SVGAGI. In DNA form, the CDR3 reads TGTGCCAGTTTAACGACAGCCTTCATGAACACTGAAGCTTTCTTT. It is translated as CASLTTAFMNTEAFF.

CDR3 amino acids: CAWSPQGAYGYTF. The CDR3 DNA is TGTGCCTGGAGTCCACAGGGGGCGTATGGCTACACCTTC. The chain uses TRBV30 and TRBJ1-2; TRBD1 agrees at 9 bases. Germline V CDR1 and CDR2: GTSNPN, SVGIG (reference sequence). V lost 2 bases and J lost 5; bases outside the gene matches: 3. The CDR3 is 13 residues long.

This chain links TRBV6-6 with TRBJ1-4; possibly TRBD1 for D (6 bases). V lost 5 bases to trimming and J lost 10 bases, with 29 bases between them. Germline CDR1 is MNHNY and CDR2 is SVGAGI (reference sequence). CDR3 length: 18 residues. The CDR3 sequence is CASSRINHMTGIVPKLFF. CDR3 sequence (DNA): TGTGCCAGCAGTCGAATAAACCACATGACAGGAATCGTCCCAAAACTGTTTTTT.

J is TRBJ2-3 and V is TRBV9; TRBD2 matches at 8 bases. The length of the CDR3 is 17 residues. Per the germline V gene, CDR1 is SGDLS and CDR2 is YYNGEE. V was clipped by 3 bases and J by 5 bases; unmatched bases: 14. The CDR3 loop is CASSDGPWRGEGDTQYF. The CDR3 DNA is TGTGCCAGCAGCGACGGTCCATGGCGGGGGGAGGGAGATACGCAGTATTTT.

The V call is TRBV5-6, the J call TRBJ2-5; tentatively, D is TRBD2 (6 bases). Trimming removed 4 bases from V and 0 bases from J, with 16 bases in between. In germline, CDR1 is SGHDT, CDR2 YYEEEE. There are 16 residues in the CDR3. CDR3 residues: CASSQFGSGYQETQYF. DNA of the CDR3: TGTGCCAGCAGCCAATTCGGGAGCGGTTACCAAGAGACCCAGTACTTC. Using reference TRBV5-6 and TRBJ2-5 for the parts outside the CDR3, the full variable domain is DAGVTQSPTHLIKTRGQQVTLRCSPKSGHDTVSWYQQALGQGPQFIFQYYEEEERQRGNFPDRFSGHQFPNYSSELNVNALLLGDSALYLCASSQFGSGYQETQYFGPGTRLLVL.

The rearrangement uses TRBV5-1 and TRBJ1-2, with 9 bases that match TRBD1. The CDR3 runs to 16 residues. Germline V lookup: CDR1 SGHRS, CDR2 YFSETQ. V was pared by 2 bases and J by 4 bases, with 9 bases of the junction left unmatched. For the CDR3, the DNA is TGCGCCAGCAGCTTATTGGGACAGGGTATAAGCTATGGCTACACCTTC. Its translation is CASSLLGQGISYGYTF. The full variable domain, rest sourced from reference TRBV5-1 and TRBJ1-2, is KAGVTQTPRYLIKTRGQQVTLSCSPISGHRSVSWYQQTPGQGLQFLFEYFSETQRNKGNFPGRFSGRQFSNSRSEMNVSTLELGDSALYLCASSLLGQGISYGYTFGSGTRLTVV.

This chain uses TRBV28 with TRBJ1-1; TRBD1 is a possible D gene (5 bases). Germline lookup yields CDR1 MDHEN and CDR2 SYDVKM. The CDR3 consists of 13 residues. Trimming shortened V by 5 bases and J by 8 bases, and 15 bases separated the two germline ends. CDR3 sequence: CASSGGEGEEAFF. CDR3 coding DNA: TGTGCCAGCAGTGGGGGGGAGGGAGAGGAAGCTTTCTTT.

The V gene is TRBV6-1, the J gene TRBJ1-1; unclear D gene. The CDR3 spans 15 residues. V gave up 2 bases and J gave up 0 bases, with 10 bases separating them. Germline CDR1 reads MNHNS; CDR2 reads SASEGT. CDR3 coding DNA: TGTGCCAGCAGTGAAACTCGGGTCCTGAACACTGAAGCTTTCTTT. It specifies CASSETRVLNTEAFF.

With respect to this clone: This same CDR3 is encoded by further DNA sequences in the sample. The V and J genes are TRBV5-6 and TRBJ1-2; D is unresolved. This CDR3 has 12 residues. Germline values: CDR1 SGHDT, CDR2 YYEEEE. V was clipped by 2 bases and J by 3 bases, with 5 bases between them. The CDR3: CASSLTDYGYTF. The CDR3 region has the DNA TGTGCCAGCAGCTTAACGGACTATGGCTACACCTTC.

The CDR3 spells CASGLWGVREDYYGYTF. CDR3 nucleotide sequence: TGTGCTAGTGGTTTGTGGGGGGTCAGAGAAGACTACTATGGCTACACCTTC. This chain links TRBV12-5 with TRBJ1-2, with D possibly being TRBD1 (5 bases). Trimming stripped 2 bases from V and 3 bases from J, with 19 bases between. The CDR3 spans 17 residues. The germline CDR1 and CDR2 sequences are LGHNT and FRNRAP.

This rearrangement joins TRBV7-8 to TRBJ2-2; D perhaps matches TRBD1 (5 bases). The CDR3 contains 15 residues. CDR1 is SGHVS and CDR2 is FQNEAQ in the germline V gene. V lost 6 bases to trimming and J lost 4 bases, with 15 bases between them. CDR3 nucleotides: TGTGCCAGCAGGGTTGACAGAGCAGGCACCGGGGAGCTGTTTTTT. Its translation: CASRVDRAGTGELFF.

This clone has only a few counts. V gene TRBV10-3 combines with J gene TRBJ2-2; 8 bases fit TRBD1. This CDR3 is 16 amino acids long. Germline values: CDR1 ENHRY, CDR2 SYGVKD. Trimming at V came to 2 bases and at J to 2 bases, leaving 4 bases not matched to a gene. This chain's CDR3 is CAISENPGGNTGELFF. The DNA for the CDR3 is TGTGCCATCAGTGAGAACCCAGGGGGCAACACCGGGGAGCTGTTTTTT.

This chain links TRBV5-1 with TRBJ2-3; 11 nucleotides match TRBD2. The CDR3 loop spans 15 amino acids. The germline V gene encodes CDR1 SGHRS and CDR2 YFSETQ. Germline trimming cut 4 bases from V and 2 bases from J; bases unmatched to any gene: 3. The CDR3 spells CASSGTSGITDTQYF. The DNA of the CDR3 is TGCGCCAGCAGCGGGACTAGCGGCATCACAGATACGCAGTATTTT.